The present T cell receptor (beta chain) was sequenced within a study of T-cell memory formation after mild COVID-19. One entry per CDR3 protein results from TCRdb running MiXCR on the 5' RACE reads. The sample records 350,000 to 450,000 distinct CDR3 sequences, 20% being singletons. To note about this clonotype: At one end the junction does not follow the germline gene, possibly because of a read error.

CDR3 size: 14 residues. In germline, CDR1 is SGHRS, CDR2 YFSETQ. This TCR was sampled from an adult woman who had mild COVID-19 (a few samples of this study predate the infection). Cell type and time point are not known. The chain joins TRBV5-1 to TRBJ2-2; 7 bases line up with TRBD1. Specimen: PBMCs or a T cell subset sorted from them (not recorded which). CDR3 loop: CASSKGQNSGELFF. CDR3 DNA sequence: TGCGCCAGCAGCAAGGGACAGAACTCCGGGGAGCTGTTTTTT.